This record covers a single T cell receptor (beta chain). The data were obtained in a study of blood T cell repertoires in COVID-19. Germline V gene lookup returns CDR1 LGHDT and CDR2 YNNKEL (reference sequence). V dropped 4 bases and J dropped 4 bases, with 17 bases sitting between them. There are 16 residues in the CDR3. The assay was immunoSEQ multiplex PCR, and TCRdb's table has in-frame clones only and misses some. The sample includes some 270,000 clones, roughly 80% seen only once; the top ten take about 3%. The V call is TRBV3-1 (or the pseudogene TRBV3-2), the J call TRBJ1-3; D is undetermined. Sequenced material: PBMCs or T cells enriched from blood (not recorded which). This clonotype was obtained from a man aged 45 to 65 who had recovered from COVID-19. CDR3 nucleotides: TGTGCCAGCAGCCCCCCTACAAGCTCGCGGGGAAACACCATATATTTT. Protein: CASSPPTSSRGNTIYF.